This T cell receptor (beta chain) comes out of a study of patients and donors after allogeneic stem cell transplantation. From germline, CDR1 is SQVTM and CDR2 ANQGSEA. The CDR3 runs to 14 residues. Unmatched junction bases numbered 13, after V lost 8 bases and J lost 8 bases. Via MiXCR, TCRdb re-called the RT-PCR reads, giving one row per CDR3 protein. This sample has roughly 230,000 distinct CDR3 sequences; roughly 13% occur once, and the top ten carry 11%. Sequences were obtained from blood, either unsorted or a sorted T cell fraction (not recorded which). This chain joins TRBV29-1 and TRBJ2-2, with 8 bases matching TRBD1. The sequence came from a human donor who was either an allogeneic HSCT recipient or a stem cell or donor lymphocyte infusion donor (not recorded which). It is not recorded whose cells these are; they may come from a transplant donor. As DNA, the CDR3 is TGCAGCTTCAAAGGGACAGGCGCTTTTGGGGAGCTGTTTTTT. This encodes CSFKGTGAFGELFF.